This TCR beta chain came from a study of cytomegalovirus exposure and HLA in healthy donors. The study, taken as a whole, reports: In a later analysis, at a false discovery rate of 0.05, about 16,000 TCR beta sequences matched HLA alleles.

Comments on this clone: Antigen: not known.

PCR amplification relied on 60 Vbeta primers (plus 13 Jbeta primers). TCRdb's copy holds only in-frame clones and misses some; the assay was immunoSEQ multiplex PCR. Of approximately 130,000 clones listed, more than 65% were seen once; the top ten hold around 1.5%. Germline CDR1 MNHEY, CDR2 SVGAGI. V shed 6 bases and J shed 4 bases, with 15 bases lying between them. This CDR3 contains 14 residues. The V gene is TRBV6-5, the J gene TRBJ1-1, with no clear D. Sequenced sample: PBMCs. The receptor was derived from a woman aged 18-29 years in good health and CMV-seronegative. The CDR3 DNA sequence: TGTGCCAGCAGCCCCACTCGGTGGTTCACTGAAGCTTTCTTT. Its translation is CASSPTRWFTEAFF.